One and the same sample provided the 28 T cell receptor beta chains below, sequenced in a study of T-cell memory formation after mild COVID-19. Each CDR3 protein gets one entry after TCRdb re-called the 5' RACE reads with MiXCR. This table has 250,000 to 300,000 distinct CDR3 sequences, around 16% appearing once. The specimen sequenced was PBMCs or a T cell subset sorted from them (not recorded which). These receptors came from a man between 18 and 29 years old who had mild COVID-19 (a few samples of this study predate the infection). Cell type and time point are not known.

This clonotype has only a few counts. The genes are TRBV6-5 and TRBJ2-5; D might be TRBD2 (6 bases). Trimming removed 6 bases at V and 5 bases at J, with 19 bases between. Germline V gene data show CDR1 as MNHEY and CDR2 as SVGAGI. The CDR3 is 15 residues long. The CDR3 DNA reads as TGTGCCAGCAGGGGGGTGGCGGGGCGAATGGAGACCCAGTACTTC. It codes for CASRGVAGRMETQYF.

The chain combines TRBV7-6 with TRBJ2-5; 14 positions match TRBD2. The CDR3 is 16 residues long. Germline V gives CDR1 SGHVS, CDR2 FNYEAQ. J lost 2 bases, V lost 5 bases, and 4 bases had no gene match. DNA for the CDR3: TGTGCCAGCAGCCTTTGGACTAGCGGGGGGCAAGAGACCCAGTACTTC. Translation: CASSLWTSGGQETQYF.

As concerns this clonotype: One junction end disagrees with the germline gene, perhaps due to a read error. The chain uses TRBV25-1 and TRBJ2-1, with D perhaps matching TRBD1 or TRBD2 (6 bases each). The CDR3 covers 14 residues. The germline V gene encodes CDR1 MGHDK and CDR2 SYGVNS. This CDR3 reads CASREGGSTHEQLF. For the CDR3, the DNA is TGTGCCAGCAGGGAGGGGGGTAGCACCCATGAGCAGTTATTC.

This clonotype was picked up many times. The chain links TRBV12-3 or TRBV12-4 to TRBJ2-5, with D unresolved. The CDR3 is 15 residues long. Trimming shortened V by 4 bases and J by 0 bases, and 12 bases separated the two germline ends. In DNA, the CDR3 is TGTGCCAGCAGTTCGACGGCGATGTACCAAGAGACCCAGTACTTC. Translated: CASSSTAMYQETQYF.

The rearrangement uses TRBV7-2 and TRBJ2-6; the D gene is possibly TRBD1 (6 bases). The CDR3 consists of 15 residues. V was pared by 5 bases and J by 0 bases, with 8 bases between. Per germline, CDR1 SGHTA and CDR2 FQGNSA. This CDR3 reads CASSVDSSGANVLTF. DNA for the CDR3: TGTGCCAGCAGCGTGGACAGCTCTGGGGCCAACGTCCTGACTTTC.

This clonotype came up a few times. V and J are TRBV7-2 and TRBJ2-1, with TRBD2 matching 8 bases. Germline lookup yields CDR1 SGHTA and CDR2 FQGNSA. This CDR3 region has 16 residues. Losses at the gene ends were 5 bases for V and 4 bases for J; bases not matched to a gene: 10. The CDR3 DNA reads TGTGCCAGCAGCACCACCTCGGGGGGGGGGTACAATGAGCAGTTCTTC. It encodes CASSTTSGGGYNEQFF.

The table lists this clonotype with a few counts. The chain joins TRBV5-8 to TRBJ2-3; 8 nucleotides agree with TRBD1. J lost 5 bases, V lost 3 bases, and 11 bases had no gene match. The CDR3 covers 16 residues. In germline, CDR1 is SGHTS, CDR2 YDEGEE. CDR3 sequence reads: CASSSVRQGQGDTQYF. The CDR3 coding sequence is TGTGCCAGCAGCTCAGTAAGACAGGGGCAGGGAGATACGCAGTATTTT.

The J gene is TRBJ1-2, the V gene TRBV7-2; TRBD1 agrees at 7 bases. The length of the CDR3 is 13 residues. In germline, CDR1 is SGHTA, CDR2 FQGNSA. Losses at the gene ends were 5 bases for V and 9 bases for J; bases not matched to a gene: 9. CDR3 sequence (DNA): TGTGCCAGCAGCACCCGACAGGGTATAAGCTACACCTTC. Amino acid sequence: CASSTRQGISYTF.

This clonotype was seen a handful of times. This chain uses TRBV4-1 with TRBJ1-4; D is undetermined. The CDR3 runs 16 residues. Germline V gene lookup returns CDR1 MGHRA and CDR2 YSYEKL. V lost 1 base and J 4 bases, leaving 13 bases between the germline ends. CDR3 loop: CASSQGGINYNEKLFF. For the CDR3, the DNA is TGCGCCAGCAGCCAAGGAGGGATCAACTATAATGAAAAACTGTTTTTT.

For the CDR3, the DNA is TGTGCCAGCAGCTCGACGGGCCGCACCTACGAGCAGTACTTC. Translating it yields CASSSTGRTYEQYF. The J gene is TRBJ2-7, the V gene TRBV7-9; D is undetermined. Between the trimmed V and J ends, which lost 4 bases and 2 bases, there was a span of 12 bases. The germline V gene has CDR1 SEHNR and CDR2 FQNEAQ (reference sequence). The CDR3 is 14 amino acids. The whole variable domain, remainder taken from reference TRBV7-9 and TRBJ2-7, is DTGVSQNPRHKITKRGQNVTFRCDPISEHNRLYWYRQTLGQGPEFLTYFQNEAQLEKSRLLSDRFSAERPKGSFSTLEIQRTEQGDSAMYLCASSSTGRTYEQYFGPGTRLTVT.

This chain connects TRBV20-1 to TRBJ1-1, with D possibly being TRBD1 (5 bases). Germline loops: CDR1 DFQATT, CDR2 SNEGSKA (reference sequence). CDR3 size: 13 residues. The germline V and J ends were trimmed by 2 bases and 8 bases, with 15 bases remaining between them. CDR3 residues: CSARYSTGLEAFF. CDR3 sequence (DNA): TGCAGTGCTAGATATTCCACGGGACTGGAAGCTTTCTTT.

V gene TRBV7-9 combines with J gene TRBJ1-4; 7 bases map to TRBD1. This CDR3 contains 14 residues. Germline CDR1 reads SEHNR; CDR2 reads FQNEAQ (reference sequence). Losses at the gene ends were 5 bases for V and 8 bases for J; bases not matched to a gene: 8. This CDR3 is CASSKDRVREKLFF. The CDR3 nucleotides read TGTGCCAGCAGCAAAGACAGGGTCCGGGAAAAACTGTTTTTT.

In this sample, this clonotype turned up many times. V is TRBV28 and J is TRBJ2-3; D unclear. CDR1 is MDHEN and CDR2 is SYDVKM in the germline V gene. Trimming cost V 3 bases and J 7 bases, with 5 bases left between them. The CDR3 is 11 amino acids. The CDR3 coding sequence is TGTGCCAGCAGTTTGAGGTATACGCAGTATTTT. Its translation is CASSLRYTQYF.

This clonotype was seen only a few times. The chain joins TRBV5-1 to TRBJ1-1; a weak D match, TRBD1 (6 bases). V was shortened by 6 bases and J by 5 bases, with 8 bases between the two germline ends. The length of the CDR3 is 11 residues. CDR1 is SGHRS and CDR2 is YFSETQ in the germline V gene. The CDR3 sequence is CASTRGTEAFF. The DNA of the CDR3 is TGCGCCAGCACCAGGGGAACTGAAGCTTTCTTT.

The chain is built from TRBV6-6 and TRBJ2-7, with a tentative D call TRBD2 (5 bases). V dropped 2 bases and J dropped 5 bases, with 7 bases sitting between them. Germline V gene data show CDR1 as MNHNY and CDR2 as SVGAGI (reference sequence). The CDR3 consists of 12 residues. The CDR3 DNA reads as TGTGCCAGCAGTTACGTCGGGGACGAGCAGTACGTC. It yields the protein CASSYVGDEQYV.

V is TRBV5-1 and J is TRBJ1-1; D is unresolved. The germline V and J ends were trimmed by 0 bases and 7 bases, with 13 bases remaining between them. Germline loops: CDR1 SGHRS, CDR2 YFSETQ. The CDR3 runs to 14 residues. As DNA, the CDR3 is TGCGCCAGCAGCTTGGCCGGACGAGCTAATGAAGCTTTCTTT. As protein: CASSLAGRANEAFF.

The chain recombines TRBV14 with TRBJ2-4, with a tentative D call TRBD2 (6 bases). Germline V CDR1 and CDR2: SGHDN, FVKESK. The CDR3 is 13 amino acids. The V and J ends lost 1 base and 7 bases respectively, with 8 bases between them. The CDR3 sequence is CASSQGAGNIQYF. The CDR3 nucleotides are TGTGCCAGCAGCCAAGGCGCGGGGAACATTCAGTACTTC.

The J gene is TRBJ1-1, the V gene TRBV6-1, with D perhaps TRBD1 (6 bases). Per the germline V gene, CDR1 is MNHNS and CDR2 is SASEGT. V shed 2 bases and J shed 9 bases, with 19 bases lying between them. The CDR3 has 15 amino acids. The CDR3 sequence is CASSERQALGDKAFF. DNA of the CDR3: TGTGCCAGCAGTGAACGACAGGCCCTTGGGGACAAAGCTTTCTTT.

V is TRBV24-1 and J is TRBJ2-1, with 8 bases identical to TRBD2. The CDR3 sequence is 16 residues long. Germline CDR1 is KGHDR and CDR2 is SFDVKD. V was pared by 3 bases and J by 4 bases, with 7 bases of the junction left unmatched. The CDR3: CATSDRGGGHYNEQFF. CDR3 sequence (DNA): TGTGCCACCAGTGATCGGGGCGGGGGGCATTACAATGAGCAGTTCTTC.

This clonotype was counted a single time. The chain couples TRBV6-2 or TRBV6-3 to TRBJ2-1; no clear D. V shed 2 bases and J shed 7 bases, with 15 bases lying between them. The CDR3 is 15 residues long. Germline CDR1 and CDR2: MNHEY and SVGEGT. CDR3 DNA: TGTGCCAGCAGTTACATAGGCGTTTTGGCTAATGAGCAGTTCTTC. This gives the protein CASSYIGVLANEQFF.

There are a few counts of this clonotype. The chain has TRBV4-3 and TRBJ2-3; possible D gene TRBD2, 5 bases. The germline V gene encodes CDR1 LGHNA and CDR2 YSLEER. The CDR3 sequence is 16 residues long. The V and J ends lost 0 bases and 0 bases respectively, with 10 bases between them. In DNA form, the CDR3 reads TGCGCCAGCAGCCAAGAATCGAGCGGCAGCACAGATACGCAGTATTTT. Translation: CASSQESSGSTDTQYF.

This clonotype has just a few counts. The junction departs from the called germline gene at one end, perhaps through a read error. As DNA, the CDR3 is TGTGCCACCAGCAGTATGACTAGCGGGCCTAAAAACTTC. The encoded protein is CATSSMTSGPKNF. The J gene is TRBJ2-7, the V gene TRBV15, with 10 bases matching TRBD2. Germline assignment: CDR1 LNHNV and CDR2 YYDKDF (reference sequence). The CDR3 runs to 13 residues.

In its sample, this clonotype was seen many times. CDR3 protein: CASSRGDSTNEKLFF. In DNA, the CDR3 is TGCGCCAGCAGCCGCGGTGACTCAACTAATGAAAAACTGTTTTTT. The V call is TRBV4-3, the J call TRBJ1-4; D unclear. Trimming shortened V by 4 bases and J by 0 bases, and 9 bases separated the two germline ends. CDR1 is LGHNA, CDR2 YSLEER, per germline. The CDR3 runs 15 residues.

This clonotype was seen more than once but under ten times. V gene TRBV6-2 or TRBV6-3 combines with J gene TRBJ2-3, with 9 bases lining up with TRBD1. The CDR3 contains 14 residues. Germline V gives CDR1 MNHEY, CDR2 SVGEGT. The V segment lost 6 bases and the J segment 3 bases; nucleotides outside the gene matches: 4. The DNA for the CDR3 is TGTGCCAGCAGCCGGGACAGGGCGACAGATACGCAGTATTTT. It encodes CASSRDRATDTQYF.

The sample holds a few counts of this clonotype. The chain has TRBV10-3 and TRBJ2-3; 13 bases align to TRBD2. CDR3 length: 16 residues. J gave up 5 bases and V 4 bases, and 6 bases lay outside the gene matches. The germline gives CDR1 ENHRY, CDR2 SYGVKD. CDR3 DNA: TGTGCCATCAGTGGGACTAGCGGGGGCCGGGGAGATACGCAGTATTTT. Its translation is CAISGTSGGRGDTQYF.

This chain joins TRBV20-1 and TRBJ2-1; tentative D call: TRBD2 (6 bases). The CDR3 sequence is 11 residues long. Looked up from germline, CDR1 is DFQATT and CDR2 is SNEGSKA (reference sequence). The CDR3 coding sequence is TGCAGGGGGGGTACCCACAATGAGCAGTTCTTC. This gives the protein CRGGTHNEQFF.

The chain has TRBV29-1 and TRBJ2-7; D could derive from TRBD1 or TRBD2 (6 bases each). The CDR3 sequence is 14 residues long. The V gene's germline CDR1 is SQVTM and CDR2 ANQGSEA. Trimming shortened V by 4 bases and J by 2 bases, and 15 bases separated the two germline ends. CDR3 residues: CSVGPSGAPYEQYF. DNA of the CDR3: TGCAGCGTTGGTCCGTCGGGGGCCCCCTACGAGCAGTACTTC.

This clonotype has just a few counts. The chain has TRBV11-3 and TRBJ2-3, with 9 nucleotides matching TRBD2. This CDR3 region has 15 residues. The V gene's germline CDR1 is SGHNT and CDR2 YENEEA. The V gene end was trimmed by 6 bases and the J gene end by 5 bases; junction bases not matched to a gene: 9. Here the CDR3 DNA reads TGTGCCAGCAGTTCCGCGGGGGGGAGAGGAGATACGCAGTATTTT. Translation gives CASSSAGGRGDTQYF. The complete variable domain, with remaining parts taken from reference TRBV11-3 and TRBJ2-3, reads EAGVVQSPRYKIIEKKQPVAFWCNPISGHNTLYWYLQNLGQGPELLIRYENEEAVDDSQLPKDRFSAERLKGVDSTLKIQPAELGDSAVYLCASSSAGGRGDTQYFGPGTRLTVL.